One TCR beta chain is described in this entry. Its antigen is unknown. Base qualities are not provided; no much larger clone lies one nucleotide away. TCRbeta CDR3 regions were amplified from genomic DNA using the immunoSEQ Assay, a bias-controlled multiplex PCR. The original methods were these. The number of nucleated cells in each sample was estimated by amplification of reference gene primers within the assay. Sequence reads were collapsed and filtered to measure the absolute abundance of every unique TCRbeta CDR3 rearrangement. For each sample, productive Simpson clonality was calculated by taking the square root of Simpson's diversity index across productive rearrangements. Imported from immuneACCESS, the table was reduced by TCRdb to in-frame sequences with V and J called. These copies leave out some clones; in studies compared against another copy, an unresolved V gene accounts for under half, and the cause of the remainder is not known. V and J calls and clone size follow that table, whereas D and trimming were derived from the DNA. Counted in this sample were nearly 400,000 clones; over 85% of them appeared once. The ten largest make up 1.7% of the sample.

Participants in the prospective study were enrolled through a virtual design, were aged about 18 to 90 years, and lived in 24 United States geographic areas. Cohort assignment in the prospective study relied on participant-reported clinical history from a screening survey and a study questionnaire. Recovered participants in ImmuneRACE Cohort 3 were defined by two consecutive negative NP/OP PCR tests, clearance by a healthcare professional, or resolution of symptoms. In the prospective study, mobile phlebotomists collected whole blood, serum and a nasopharyngeal or oropharyngeal swab from each participant. Participants in the prospective study had the option to provide additional blood draws and questionnaires over a roughly two-month period. Before DNA extraction, prospective study blood samples were shipped either frozen or at room temperature. These data come from a study of blood T cell repertoires in COVID-19 (dated by TCRdb to the early 2020s). About the investigation overall: The collaborator samples originated in the United States, Italy and Spain and spanned the acute and convalescent phases of COVID-19. The dataset comprised deeply sampled blood TCRbeta repertoires from subjects exposed to, actively infected with, or recovered from COVID-19. Nearly every sample came with metadata listing a de-identified subject ID, COVID-19 status, age in years and sex. The prospective study material was composed of cDNA or gDNA derived from T cells, B-cell-depleted T cells, or PBMCs. A freely available public database, intended as a resource for researchers studying the immune response to SARS-CoV-2, is where the repertoires were released. The samples were drawn from the first 160 participants of the ongoing ImmuneRACE study and from about 1,200 subjects provided by 6 global collaborators. Where available, HLA class I and class II types were taken from metadata supplied by the sample provider and were not determined by assay-based typing.

Here is what the overall study found, with its caveats: The amount of clinical and demographic metadata varied by source and participant and was provided uncurated.

Sequences SGDLS (CDR1) and YYNGEE (CDR2) are obtained from the germline V gene. The germline V and J ends show losses of 0 bases and 1 base respectively, and no gene match explains 8 bases of the junction. CDR3 length: 17 amino acids, cysteine to phenylalanine. Solely the CDR3 DNA is kept, with 51 bases framed from the first base. The chain is made from TRBV9 and TRBJ1-1, and 8 junction bases match TRBD1. This TCR was sampled from a woman younger than 45 who had recovered from COVID-19. Sequenced input: PBMCs or T cells enriched from blood (not recorded which). The DNA sequence follows: TGTGCCAGCAGCGTAGGGACAGGGTTGGGCCGGAACACTGAAGCTTTCTTT. This encodes CASSVGTGLGRNTEAFF.